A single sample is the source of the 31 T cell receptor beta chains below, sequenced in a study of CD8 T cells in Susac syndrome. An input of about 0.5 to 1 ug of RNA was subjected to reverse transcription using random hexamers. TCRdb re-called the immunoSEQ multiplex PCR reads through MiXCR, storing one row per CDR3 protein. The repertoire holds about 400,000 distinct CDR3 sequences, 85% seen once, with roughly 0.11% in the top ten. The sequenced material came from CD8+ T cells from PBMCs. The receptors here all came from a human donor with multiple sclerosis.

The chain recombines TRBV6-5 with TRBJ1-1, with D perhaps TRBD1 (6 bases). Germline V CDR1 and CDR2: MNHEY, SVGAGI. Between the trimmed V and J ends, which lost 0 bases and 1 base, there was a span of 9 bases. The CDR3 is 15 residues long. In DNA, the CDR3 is TGTGCCAGCAGTTACTCGTCCAGGGGGAACACTGAAGCTTTCTTT. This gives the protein CASSYSSRGNTEAFF.

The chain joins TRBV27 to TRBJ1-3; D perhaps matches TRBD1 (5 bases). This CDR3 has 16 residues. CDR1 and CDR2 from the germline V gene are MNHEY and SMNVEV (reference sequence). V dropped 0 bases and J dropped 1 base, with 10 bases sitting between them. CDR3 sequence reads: CASSLSWGESGNTIYF. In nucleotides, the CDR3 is TGTGCCAGCAGTTTATCCTGGGGGGAATCTGGAAACACCATATATTTT.

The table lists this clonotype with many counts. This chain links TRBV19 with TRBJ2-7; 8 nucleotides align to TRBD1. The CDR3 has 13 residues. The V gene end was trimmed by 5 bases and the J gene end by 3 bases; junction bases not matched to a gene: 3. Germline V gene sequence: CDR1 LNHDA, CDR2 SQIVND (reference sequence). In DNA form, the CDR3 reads TGTGCCAGTAGTCTGGGACAGGACTACGAGCAGTACTTC. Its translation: CASSLGQDYEQYF.

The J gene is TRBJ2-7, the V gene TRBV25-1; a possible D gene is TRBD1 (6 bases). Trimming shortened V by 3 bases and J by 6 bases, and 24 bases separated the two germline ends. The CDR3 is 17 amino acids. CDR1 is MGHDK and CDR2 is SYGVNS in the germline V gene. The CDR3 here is CASSDFFPLGASSEQYF. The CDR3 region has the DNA TGTGCCAGCAGTGATTTCTTCCCCCTGGGGGCCTCTTCCGAGCAGTACTTC.

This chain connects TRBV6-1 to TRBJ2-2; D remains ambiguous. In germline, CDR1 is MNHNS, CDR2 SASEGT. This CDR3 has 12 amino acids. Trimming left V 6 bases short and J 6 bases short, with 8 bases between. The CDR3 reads CASSLLSGELFF. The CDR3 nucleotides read TGTGCCAGCAGCCTTTTGTCCGGGGAGCTGTTTTTT.

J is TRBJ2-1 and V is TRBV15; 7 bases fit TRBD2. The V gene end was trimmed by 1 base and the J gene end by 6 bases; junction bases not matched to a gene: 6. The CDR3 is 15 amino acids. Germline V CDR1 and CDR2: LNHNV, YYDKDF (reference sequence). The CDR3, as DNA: TGTGCCACCAGCAGAGTGGCGGGAGCGGGCAATGAGCAGTTCTTC. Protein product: CATSRVAGAGNEQFF.

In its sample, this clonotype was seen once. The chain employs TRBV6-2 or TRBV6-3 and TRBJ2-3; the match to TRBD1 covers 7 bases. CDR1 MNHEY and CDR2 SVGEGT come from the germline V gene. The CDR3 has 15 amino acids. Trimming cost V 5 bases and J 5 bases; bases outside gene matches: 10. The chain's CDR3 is CASSSDRATLDTQYF. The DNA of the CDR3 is TGTGCCAGCAGTAGTGACAGGGCCACCTTAGATACGCAGTATTTT.

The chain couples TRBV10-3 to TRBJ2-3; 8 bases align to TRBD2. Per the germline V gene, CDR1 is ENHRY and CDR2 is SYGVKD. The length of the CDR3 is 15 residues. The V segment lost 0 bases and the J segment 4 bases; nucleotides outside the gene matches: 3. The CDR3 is CAISESVAGPDTQYF. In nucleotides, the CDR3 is TGTGCCATCAGTGAGTCGGTAGCGGGACCAGATACGCAGTATTTT.

Written as DNA, the CDR3 is TGCGCCAGCACGCAAGGGACAGGGACCAATGAGCAGTTCTTC. Translated, it gives CASTQGTGTNEQFF. The chain combines TRBV5-1 with TRBJ2-1, with 9 bases aligning to TRBD1. Germline CDR1 reads SGHRS; CDR2 reads YFSETQ. This CDR3 region has 14 residues. V trimming: 6 bases; J trimming: 6 bases; junction bases outside the gene matches: 7.

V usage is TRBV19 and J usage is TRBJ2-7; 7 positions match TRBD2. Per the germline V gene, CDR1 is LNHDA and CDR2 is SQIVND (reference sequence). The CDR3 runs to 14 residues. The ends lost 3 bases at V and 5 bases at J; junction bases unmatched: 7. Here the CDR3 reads CASSITPGGDEQYF. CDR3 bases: TGTGCCAGTAGTATTACCCCGGGGGGAGACGAGCAGTACTTC.

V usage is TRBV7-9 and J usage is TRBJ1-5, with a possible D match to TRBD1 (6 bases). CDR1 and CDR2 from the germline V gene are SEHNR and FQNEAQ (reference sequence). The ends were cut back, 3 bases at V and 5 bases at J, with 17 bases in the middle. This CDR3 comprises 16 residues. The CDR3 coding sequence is TGTGCCAGCAGCTTGGACTATTGGGGGCGCGATCAGCCCCAGCATTTT. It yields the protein CASSLDYWGRDQPQHF.

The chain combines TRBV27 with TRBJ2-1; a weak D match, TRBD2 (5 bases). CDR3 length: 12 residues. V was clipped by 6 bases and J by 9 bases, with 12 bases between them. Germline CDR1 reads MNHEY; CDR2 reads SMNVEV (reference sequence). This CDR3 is CASSLLGSEQFF. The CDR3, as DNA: TGTGCCAGCAGCCTACTAGGGAGTGAGCAGTTCTTC.

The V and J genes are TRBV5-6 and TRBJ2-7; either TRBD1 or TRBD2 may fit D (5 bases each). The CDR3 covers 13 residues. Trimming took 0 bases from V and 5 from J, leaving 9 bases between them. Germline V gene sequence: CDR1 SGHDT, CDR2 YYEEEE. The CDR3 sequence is CASSLVGTHEQYF. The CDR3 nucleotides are TGTGCCAGCAGCTTGGTCGGGACCCACGAGCAGTACTTC.

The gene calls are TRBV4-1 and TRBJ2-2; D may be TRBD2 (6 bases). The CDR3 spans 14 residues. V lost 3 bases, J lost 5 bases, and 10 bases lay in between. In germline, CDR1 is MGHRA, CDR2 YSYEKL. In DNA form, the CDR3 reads TGCGCCAGCAGCCACTTACTAGCAACCGGGGAGCTGTTTTTT. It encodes CASSHLLATGELFF.

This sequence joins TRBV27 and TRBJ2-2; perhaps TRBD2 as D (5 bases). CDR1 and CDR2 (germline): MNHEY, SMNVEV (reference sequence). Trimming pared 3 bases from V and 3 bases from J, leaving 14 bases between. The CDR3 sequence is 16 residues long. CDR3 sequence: CASSLNEAAYTGELFF. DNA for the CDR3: TGTGCCAGCAGTTTGAACGAAGCGGCGTACACCGGGGAGCTGTTTTTT.

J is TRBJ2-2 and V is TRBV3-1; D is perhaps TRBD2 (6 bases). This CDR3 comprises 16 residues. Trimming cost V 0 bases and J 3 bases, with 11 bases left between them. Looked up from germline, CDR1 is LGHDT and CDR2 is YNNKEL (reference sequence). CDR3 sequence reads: CASSQDRDSYTGELFF. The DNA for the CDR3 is TGTGCCAGCAGCCAAGATAGGGACTCCTACACCGGGGAGCTGTTTTTT.

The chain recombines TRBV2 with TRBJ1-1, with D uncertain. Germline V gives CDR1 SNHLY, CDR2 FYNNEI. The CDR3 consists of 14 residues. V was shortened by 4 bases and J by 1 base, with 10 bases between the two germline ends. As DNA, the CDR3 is TGTGCCAGCAGTGTCTCCAGGAAGAACACTGAAGCTTTCTTT. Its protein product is CASSVSRKNTEAFF. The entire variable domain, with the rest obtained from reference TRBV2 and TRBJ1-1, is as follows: EPEVTQTPSHQVTQMGQEVILRCVPISNHLYFYWYRQILGQKVEFLVSFYNNEISEKSEIFDDQFSVERPDGSNFTLKIRSTKLEDSAMYFCASSVSRKNTEAFFGQGTRLTVV.

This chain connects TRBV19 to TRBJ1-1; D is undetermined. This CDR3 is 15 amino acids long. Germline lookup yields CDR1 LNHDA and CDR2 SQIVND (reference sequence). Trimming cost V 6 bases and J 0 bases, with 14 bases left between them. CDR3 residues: CASRERVTLNTEAFF. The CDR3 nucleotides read TGTGCCAGTAGGGAAAGGGTTACTTTGAACACTGAAGCTTTCTTT. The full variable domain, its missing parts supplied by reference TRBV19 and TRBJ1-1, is DGGITQSPKYLFRKEGQNVTLSCEQNLNHDAMYWYRQDPGQGLRLIYYSQIVNDFQKGDIAEGYSVSREKKESFPLTVTSAQKNPTAFYLCASRERVTLNTEAFFGQGTRLTVV.

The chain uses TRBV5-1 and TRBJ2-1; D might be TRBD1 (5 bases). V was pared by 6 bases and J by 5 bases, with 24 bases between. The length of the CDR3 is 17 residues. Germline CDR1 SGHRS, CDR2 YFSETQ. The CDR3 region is CASTPLGIGVSDNEQFF. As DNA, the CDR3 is TGCGCCAGCACCCCGTTGGGAATAGGGGTCTCAGACAATGAGCAGTTCTTC.

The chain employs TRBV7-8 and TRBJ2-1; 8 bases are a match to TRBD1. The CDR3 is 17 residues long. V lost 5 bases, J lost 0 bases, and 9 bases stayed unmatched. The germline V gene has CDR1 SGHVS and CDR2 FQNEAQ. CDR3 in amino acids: CASSVTGDSSSYNEQFF. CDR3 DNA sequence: TGTGCCAGCAGCGTGACAGGGGATTCTAGCTCCTACAATGAGCAGTTCTTC. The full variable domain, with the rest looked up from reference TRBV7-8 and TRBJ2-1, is GAGVSQSPRYKVAKRGQDVALRCDPISGHVSLFWYQQALGQGPEFLTYFQNEAQLDKSGLPSDRFFAERPEGSVSTLKIQRTQQEDSAVYLCASSVTGDSSSYNEQFFGPGTRLTVL.

CDR3 loop: CASSEWALGEAGYNEQFF. As DNA, the CDR3 is TGTGCCAGCAGTGAATGGGCCCTCGGGGAGGCTGGCTACAATGAGCAGTTCTTC. The chain recombines TRBV6-1 with TRBJ2-1; the D gene is possibly TRBD2 (6 bases). Between the trimmed V and J ends, which lost 2 bases and 3 bases, there was a span of 20 bases. CDR1 and CDR2 (germline): MNHNS, SASEGT. The CDR3 runs 18 residues.

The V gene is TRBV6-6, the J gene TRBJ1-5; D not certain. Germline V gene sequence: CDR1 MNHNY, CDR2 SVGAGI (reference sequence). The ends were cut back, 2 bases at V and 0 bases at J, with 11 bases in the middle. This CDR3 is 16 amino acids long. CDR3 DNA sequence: TGTGCCAGCAGTTACGAGGGAGTTTATAGCAATCAGCCCCAGCATTTT. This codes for CASSYEGVYSNQPQHF.

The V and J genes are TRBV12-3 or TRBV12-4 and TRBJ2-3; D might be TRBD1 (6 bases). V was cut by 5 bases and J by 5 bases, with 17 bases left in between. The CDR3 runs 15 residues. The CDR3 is CASSPTGGAIDTQYF. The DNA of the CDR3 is TGTGCCAGCAGTCCAACTGGGGGCGCGATAGATACGCAGTATTTT.

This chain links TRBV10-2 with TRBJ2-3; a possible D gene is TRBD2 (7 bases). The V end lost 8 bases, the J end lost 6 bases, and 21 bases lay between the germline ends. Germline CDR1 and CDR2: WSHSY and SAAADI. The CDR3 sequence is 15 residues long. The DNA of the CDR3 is TGCGCCAGCGGCCCATTGGACGGGGGGCCCGATACGCAGTATTTT. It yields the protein CASGPLDGGPDTQYF.

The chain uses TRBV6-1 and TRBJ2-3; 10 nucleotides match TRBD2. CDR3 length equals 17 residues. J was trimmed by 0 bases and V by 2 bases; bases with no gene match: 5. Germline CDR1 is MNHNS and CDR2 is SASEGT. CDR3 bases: TGTGCCAGCAGTGAACTACTAGCGGGAATAAGCACAGATACGCAGTATTTT. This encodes CASSELLAGISTDTQYF.

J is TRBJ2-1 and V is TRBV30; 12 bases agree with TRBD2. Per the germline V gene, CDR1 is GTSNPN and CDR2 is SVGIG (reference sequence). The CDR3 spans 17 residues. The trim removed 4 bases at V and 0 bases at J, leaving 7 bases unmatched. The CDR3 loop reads CAWTPGLAGLSYNEQFF. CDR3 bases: TGTGCCTGGACGCCGGGACTAGCGGGCCTCTCCTACAATGAGCAGTTCTTC.

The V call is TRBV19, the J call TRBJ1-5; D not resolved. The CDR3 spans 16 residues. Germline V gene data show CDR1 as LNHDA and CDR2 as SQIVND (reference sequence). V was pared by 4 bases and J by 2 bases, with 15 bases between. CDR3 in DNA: TGTGCCAGTAGTACACTGACACGGCTGGGCAATCAGCCCCAGCATTTT. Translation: CASSTLTRLGNQPQHF.

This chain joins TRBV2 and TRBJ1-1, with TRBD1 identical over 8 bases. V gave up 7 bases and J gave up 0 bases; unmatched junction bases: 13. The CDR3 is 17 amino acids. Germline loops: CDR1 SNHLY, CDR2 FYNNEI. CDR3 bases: TGTGCCAGCAAAACCCGGCACAGGGGGGGGTTGAACACTGAAGCTTTCTTT. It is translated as CASKTRHRGGLNTEAFF.

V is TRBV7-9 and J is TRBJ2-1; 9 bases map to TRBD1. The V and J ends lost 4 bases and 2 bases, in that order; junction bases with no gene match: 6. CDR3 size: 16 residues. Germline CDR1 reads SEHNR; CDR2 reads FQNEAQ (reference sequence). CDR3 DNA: TGTGCCAGCAGCTACCGGACAGGGGATCCCTACAATGAGCAGTTCTTC. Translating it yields CASSYRTGDPYNEQFF.

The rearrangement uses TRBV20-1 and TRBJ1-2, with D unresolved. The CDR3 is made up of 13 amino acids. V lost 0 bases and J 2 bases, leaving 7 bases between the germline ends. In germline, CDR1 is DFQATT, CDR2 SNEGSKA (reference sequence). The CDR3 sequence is CSAREPLNYGYTF. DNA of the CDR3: TGCAGTGCTAGAGAGCCCCTCAACTATGGCTACACCTTC.

The CDR3 sequence is CSAPYRGDTEAFF. The CDR3 DNA reads TGCAGTGCGCCATACAGGGGAGACACTGAAGCTTTCTTT. This chain links TRBV20-1 with TRBJ1-1; 7 nucleotides line up with TRBD1. The CDR3 loop spans 13 amino acids. The V and J ends lost 6 bases and 3 bases, in that order; junction bases with no gene match: 7. Germline V gene lookup returns CDR1 DFQATT and CDR2 SNEGSKA (reference sequence).